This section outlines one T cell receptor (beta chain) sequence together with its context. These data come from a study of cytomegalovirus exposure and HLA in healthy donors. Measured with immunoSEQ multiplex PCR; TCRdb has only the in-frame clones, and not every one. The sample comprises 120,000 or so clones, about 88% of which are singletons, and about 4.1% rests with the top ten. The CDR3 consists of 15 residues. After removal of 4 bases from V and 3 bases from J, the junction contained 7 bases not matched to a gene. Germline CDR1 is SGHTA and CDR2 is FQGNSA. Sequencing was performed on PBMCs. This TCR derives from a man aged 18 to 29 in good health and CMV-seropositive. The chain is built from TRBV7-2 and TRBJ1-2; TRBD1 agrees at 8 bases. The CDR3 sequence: CASSSGQGVDYGYTF. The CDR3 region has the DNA TGTGCCAGCAGCTCAGGACAGGGTGTCGACTATGGCTACACCTTC.